This T cell receptor beta chain was captured by sequencing in a study of T cells in tuberculosis. Background on the study: Within 7 days of starting treatment, or before, PBMC were stored.

Time point noted: new active TB diagnosis, blood taken before or within 7 days of starting treatment. Each clinical donor contributed on average around 110,000 T cells from unsorted cryopreserved PBMC. Assay used: immunoSEQ multiplex PCR; TCRdb lists only in-frame clones, some missing. The data contain tens of thousands of clones, roughly 87% of them singletons. Germline-derived CDR1 and CDR2 are SGHNT and YYREEE (reference sequence). CDR3 length: 19 amino acids. J was trimmed by 0 bases and V by 4 bases; bases with no gene match: 12. The rearrangement uses TRBV5-4 and TRBJ2-6, with TRBD1 identical over 8 bases. Here the sequenced sample was PBMCs, taken at tuberculosis diagnosis. The sequence derives from an adult with tuberculosis. This CDR3 is CASSHRSGTGASGANVLTF. The CDR3, as DNA: TGTGCCAGCAGCCATCGCTCCGGGACAGGCGCCTCTGGGGCCAACGTCCTGACTTTC.